This T cell receptor beta chain was identified in a study of cytotoxic CD8 clonotypes in ibrutinib-treated CLL. For the study at large: Response samples were drawn at a median of around 11 months of treatment, range 6 to 36. Sequencing produced an average of 255,043 productive templates and under 100,000 productive rearrangements per sample.

Germline CDR1 reads SEHNR; CDR2 reads FQNEAQ (reference sequence). Trimming cost V 1 base and J 5 bases, with 9 bases left between them. The CDR3 runs to 14 residues. A word on this clone: Its target is not known.

General observations from the study: Elevated clonality accompanied ibrutinib response, with a return toward baseline values at progression.

Targeted sequencing depth ranged from 1 in 200,000 to 1 in 1 million T cells. TCRdb keeps only in-frame clones here, not all; method: immunoSEQ multiplex PCR. The sample has 150,000 or so clones; more than 75% are singletons. Specimen: PBMCs, collected after 36 months of ibrutinib treatment. This sequence joins TRBV7-9 and TRBJ2-1; perhaps TRBD1 as D (5 bases). The clonotype comes from a human donor with chronic lymphocytic leukemia. For the CDR3, the DNA is TGTGCCAGCAGCTTAGTGGGGCAGGACAATGAGCAGTTCTTC. Its protein is CASSLVGQDNEQFF.